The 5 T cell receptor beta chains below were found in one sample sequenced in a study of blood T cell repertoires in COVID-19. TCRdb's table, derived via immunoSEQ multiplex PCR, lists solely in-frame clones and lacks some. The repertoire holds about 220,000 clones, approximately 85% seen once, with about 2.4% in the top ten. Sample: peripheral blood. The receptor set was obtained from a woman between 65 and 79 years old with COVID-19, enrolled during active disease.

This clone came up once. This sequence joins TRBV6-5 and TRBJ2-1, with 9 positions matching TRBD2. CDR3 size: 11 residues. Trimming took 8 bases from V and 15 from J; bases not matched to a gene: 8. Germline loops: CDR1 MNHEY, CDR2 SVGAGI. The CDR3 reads CASLGAGGPFF. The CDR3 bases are TGTGCCAGCCTGGGAGCGGGAGGACCGTTCTTC.

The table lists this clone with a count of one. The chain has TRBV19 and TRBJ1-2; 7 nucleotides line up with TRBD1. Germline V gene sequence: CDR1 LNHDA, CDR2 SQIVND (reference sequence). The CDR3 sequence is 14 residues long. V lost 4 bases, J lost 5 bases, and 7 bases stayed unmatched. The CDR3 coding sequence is TGTGCCAGTAGTAGGGACAGTGAGGTTTATGGCTACACCTTC. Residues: CASSRDSEVYGYTF.

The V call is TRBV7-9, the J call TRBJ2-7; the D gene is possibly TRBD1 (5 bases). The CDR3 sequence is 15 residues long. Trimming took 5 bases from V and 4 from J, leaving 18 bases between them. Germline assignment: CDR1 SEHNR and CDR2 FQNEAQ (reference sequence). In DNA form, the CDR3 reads TGTGCCAGCAGCGCCCAGGGTATCCCCGTTTACGAGCAGTACTTC. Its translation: CASSAQGIPVYEQYF.

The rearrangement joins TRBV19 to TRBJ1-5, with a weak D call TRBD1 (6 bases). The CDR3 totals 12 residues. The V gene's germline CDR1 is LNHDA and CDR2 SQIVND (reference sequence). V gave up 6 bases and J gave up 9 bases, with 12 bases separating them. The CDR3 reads CASRDSDRPQHF. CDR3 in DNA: TGTGCCAGTAGGGACAGCGACAGGCCCCAGCATTTT.

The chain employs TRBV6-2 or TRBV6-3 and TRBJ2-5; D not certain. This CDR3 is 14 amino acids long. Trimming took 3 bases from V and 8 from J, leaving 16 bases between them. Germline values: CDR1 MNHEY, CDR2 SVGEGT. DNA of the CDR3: TGTGCCAGCAGTTATGAGGTTAGGCGATTCACCCAGTACTTC. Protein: CASSYEVRRFTQYF.